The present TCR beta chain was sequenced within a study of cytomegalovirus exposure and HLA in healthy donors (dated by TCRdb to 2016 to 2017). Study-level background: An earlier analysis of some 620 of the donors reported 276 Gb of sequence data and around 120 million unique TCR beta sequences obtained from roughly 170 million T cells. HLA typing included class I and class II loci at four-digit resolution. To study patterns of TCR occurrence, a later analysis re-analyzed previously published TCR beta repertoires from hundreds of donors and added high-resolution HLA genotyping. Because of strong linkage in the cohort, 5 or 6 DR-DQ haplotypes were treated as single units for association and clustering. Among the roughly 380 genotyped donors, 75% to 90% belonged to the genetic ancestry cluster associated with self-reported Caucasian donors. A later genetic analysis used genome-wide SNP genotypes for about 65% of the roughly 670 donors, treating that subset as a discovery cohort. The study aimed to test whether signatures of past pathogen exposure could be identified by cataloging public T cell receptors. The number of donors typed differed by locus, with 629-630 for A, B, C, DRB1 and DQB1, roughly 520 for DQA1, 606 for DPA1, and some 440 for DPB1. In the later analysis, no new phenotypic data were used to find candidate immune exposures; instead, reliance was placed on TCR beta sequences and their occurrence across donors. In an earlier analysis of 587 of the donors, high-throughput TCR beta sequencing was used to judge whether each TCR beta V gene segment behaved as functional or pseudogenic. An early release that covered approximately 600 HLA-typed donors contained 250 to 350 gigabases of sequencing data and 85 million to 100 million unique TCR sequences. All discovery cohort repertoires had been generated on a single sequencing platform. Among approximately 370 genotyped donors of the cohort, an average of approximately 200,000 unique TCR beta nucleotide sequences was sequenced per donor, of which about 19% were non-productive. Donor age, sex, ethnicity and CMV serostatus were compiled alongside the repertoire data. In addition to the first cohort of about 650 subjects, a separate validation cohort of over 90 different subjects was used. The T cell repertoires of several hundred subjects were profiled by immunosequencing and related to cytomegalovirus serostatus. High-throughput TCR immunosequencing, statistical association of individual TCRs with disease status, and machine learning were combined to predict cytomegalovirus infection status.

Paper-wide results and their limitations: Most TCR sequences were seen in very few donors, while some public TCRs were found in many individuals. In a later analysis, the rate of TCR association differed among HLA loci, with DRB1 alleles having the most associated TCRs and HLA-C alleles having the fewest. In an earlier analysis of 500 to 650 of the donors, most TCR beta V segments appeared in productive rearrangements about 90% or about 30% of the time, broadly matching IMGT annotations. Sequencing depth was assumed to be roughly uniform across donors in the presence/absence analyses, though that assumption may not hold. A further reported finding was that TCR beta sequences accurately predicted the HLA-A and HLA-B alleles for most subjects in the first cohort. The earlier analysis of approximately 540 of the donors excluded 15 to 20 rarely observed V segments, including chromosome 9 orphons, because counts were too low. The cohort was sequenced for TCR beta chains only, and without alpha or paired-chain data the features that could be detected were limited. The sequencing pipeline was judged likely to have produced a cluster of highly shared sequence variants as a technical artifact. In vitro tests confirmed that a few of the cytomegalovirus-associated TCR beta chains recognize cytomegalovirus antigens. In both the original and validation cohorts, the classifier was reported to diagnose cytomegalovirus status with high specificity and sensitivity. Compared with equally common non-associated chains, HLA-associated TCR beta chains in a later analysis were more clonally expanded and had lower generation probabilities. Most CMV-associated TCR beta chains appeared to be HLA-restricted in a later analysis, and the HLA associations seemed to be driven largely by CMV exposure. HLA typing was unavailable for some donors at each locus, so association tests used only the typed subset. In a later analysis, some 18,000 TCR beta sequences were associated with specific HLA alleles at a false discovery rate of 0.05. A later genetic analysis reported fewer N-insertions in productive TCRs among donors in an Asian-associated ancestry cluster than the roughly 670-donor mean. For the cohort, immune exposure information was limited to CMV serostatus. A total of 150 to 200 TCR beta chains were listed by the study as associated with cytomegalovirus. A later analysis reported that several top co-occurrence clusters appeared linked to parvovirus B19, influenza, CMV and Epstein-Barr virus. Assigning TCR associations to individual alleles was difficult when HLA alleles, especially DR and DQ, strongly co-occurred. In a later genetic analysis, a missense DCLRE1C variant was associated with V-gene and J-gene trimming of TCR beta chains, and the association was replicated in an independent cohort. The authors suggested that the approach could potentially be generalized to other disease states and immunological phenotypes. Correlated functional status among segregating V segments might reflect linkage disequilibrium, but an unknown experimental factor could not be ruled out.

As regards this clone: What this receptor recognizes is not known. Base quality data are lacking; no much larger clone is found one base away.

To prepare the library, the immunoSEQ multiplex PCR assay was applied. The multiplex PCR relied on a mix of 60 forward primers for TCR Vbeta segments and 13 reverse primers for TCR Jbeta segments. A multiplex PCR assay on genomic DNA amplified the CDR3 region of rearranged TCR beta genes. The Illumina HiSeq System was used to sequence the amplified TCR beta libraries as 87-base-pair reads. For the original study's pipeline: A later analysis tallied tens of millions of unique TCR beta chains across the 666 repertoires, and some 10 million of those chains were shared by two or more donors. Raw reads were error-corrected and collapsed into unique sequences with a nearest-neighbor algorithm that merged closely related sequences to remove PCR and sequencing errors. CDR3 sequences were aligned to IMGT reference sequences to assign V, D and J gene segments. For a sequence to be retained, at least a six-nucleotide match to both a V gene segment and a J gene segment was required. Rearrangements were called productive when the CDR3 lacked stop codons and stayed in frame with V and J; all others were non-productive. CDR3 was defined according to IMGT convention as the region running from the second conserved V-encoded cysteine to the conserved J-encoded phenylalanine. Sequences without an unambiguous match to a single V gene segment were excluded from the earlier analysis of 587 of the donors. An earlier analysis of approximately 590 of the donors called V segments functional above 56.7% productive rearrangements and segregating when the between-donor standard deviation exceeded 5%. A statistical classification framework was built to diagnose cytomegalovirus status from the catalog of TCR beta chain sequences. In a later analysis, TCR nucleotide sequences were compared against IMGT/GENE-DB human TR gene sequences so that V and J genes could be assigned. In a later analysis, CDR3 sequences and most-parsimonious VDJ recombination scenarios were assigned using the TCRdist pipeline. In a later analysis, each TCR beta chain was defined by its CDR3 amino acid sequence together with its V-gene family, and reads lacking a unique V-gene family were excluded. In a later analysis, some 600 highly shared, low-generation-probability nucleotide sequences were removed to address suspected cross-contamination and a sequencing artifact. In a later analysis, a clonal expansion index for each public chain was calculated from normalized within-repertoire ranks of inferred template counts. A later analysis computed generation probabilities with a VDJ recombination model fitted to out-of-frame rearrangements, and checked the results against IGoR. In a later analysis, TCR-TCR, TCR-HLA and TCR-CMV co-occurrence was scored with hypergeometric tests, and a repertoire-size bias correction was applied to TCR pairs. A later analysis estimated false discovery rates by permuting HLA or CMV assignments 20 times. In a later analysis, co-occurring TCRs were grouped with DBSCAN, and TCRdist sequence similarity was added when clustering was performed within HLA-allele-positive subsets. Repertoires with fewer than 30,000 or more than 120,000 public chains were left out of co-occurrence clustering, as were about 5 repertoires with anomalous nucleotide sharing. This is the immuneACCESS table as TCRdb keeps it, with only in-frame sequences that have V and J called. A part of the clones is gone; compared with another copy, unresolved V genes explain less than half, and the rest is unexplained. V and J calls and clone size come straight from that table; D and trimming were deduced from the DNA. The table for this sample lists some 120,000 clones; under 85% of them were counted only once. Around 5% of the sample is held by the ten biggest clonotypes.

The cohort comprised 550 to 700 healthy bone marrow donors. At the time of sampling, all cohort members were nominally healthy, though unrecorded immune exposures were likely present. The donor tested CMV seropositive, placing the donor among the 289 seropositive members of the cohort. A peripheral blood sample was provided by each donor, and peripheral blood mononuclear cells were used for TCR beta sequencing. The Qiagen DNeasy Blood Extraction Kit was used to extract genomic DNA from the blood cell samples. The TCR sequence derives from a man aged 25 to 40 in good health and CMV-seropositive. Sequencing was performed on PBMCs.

The CDR3 has the sequence CAWTPRRGKYEQYF. Here is the DNA: TGTGCCTGGACCCCTCGGCGGGGCAAGTACGAGCAGTACTTC. The chain couples TRBV30 to TRBJ2-7, with TRBD2 perhaps the D gene, on 6 matching bases. Deletion took 4 bases off V and 4 bases off J, with a span of 17 bases between the germline ends. Via the germline V gene (reference sequence), CDR1 is GTSNPN and CDR2 SVGIG. From its cysteine to its phenylalanine, the CDR3 spans 14 amino acids. The read is trimmed to its CDR3 DNA, 42 bases read in frame from base 1.